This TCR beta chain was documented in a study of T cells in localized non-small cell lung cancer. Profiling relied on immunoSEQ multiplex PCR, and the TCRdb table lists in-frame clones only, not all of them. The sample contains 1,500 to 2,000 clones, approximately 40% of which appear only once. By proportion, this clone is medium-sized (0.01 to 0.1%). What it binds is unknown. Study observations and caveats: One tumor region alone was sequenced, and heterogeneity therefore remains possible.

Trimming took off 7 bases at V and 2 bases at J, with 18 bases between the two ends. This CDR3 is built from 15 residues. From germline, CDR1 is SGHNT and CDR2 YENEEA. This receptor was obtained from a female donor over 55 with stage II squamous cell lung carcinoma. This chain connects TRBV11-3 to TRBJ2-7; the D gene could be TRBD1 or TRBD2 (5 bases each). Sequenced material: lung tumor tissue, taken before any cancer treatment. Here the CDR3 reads CASTVSRGPTYEQYF. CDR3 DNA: TGTGCCAGCACAGTTTCCCGGGGCCCAACCTACGAGCAGTACTTC.